This T cell receptor (beta chain) was profiled in a study of CD8 T cells in Susac syndrome. Sequencing of TCR beta was undertaken in CD8+ and CD4+ T cells derived from blood. Controls comprised healthy donors matched for age and sex. Purification of the CD8+ and CD4+ T cells relied on negative isolation, and TEMRA cells underwent FACS enrichment. CDR1 is SGHRS and CDR2 is YFSETQ in the germline V gene. V was clipped by 0 bases and J by 5 bases; unmatched bases: 8. This CDR3 contains 15 residues. An amount of RNA that ranged from roughly 0.45 to 1 ug was reverse transcribed with random hexamers. The CDR3 of TCR beta was amplified by immunoSEQ multiplex PCR across 54 Vbeta and 13 Jbeta. MiXCR, applied by TCRdb to the immunoSEQ multiplex PCR reads, yields one record per CDR3 protein. The sample yields more than 120,000 distinct CDR3 sequences, 94% seen once. The table lists this clonotype with a few counts.

The J gene is TRBJ2-7, the V gene TRBV5-1, with TRBD2 matching over 7 bases. Source material: CD4+ T cells from PBMCs. This sequence originates from a human donor in good health. Here the CDR3 DNA reads TGCGCCAGCAGCTTGGACCTAGCGGCAGAGGACGAGCAGTACTTC. Protein product: CASSLDLAAEDEQYF.